This T cell receptor beta chain is from a study of shared clonotypes between healthy human individuals. Overall study context: Donors consisted of two women and three men between 18 and 49.

Naivety among CD8 cells was defined by CD45RO negativity and positive CCR7 selection, thereby excluding terminally differentiated effector memory CD45RA+ cells. CDR1 and CDR2 from the germline V gene are LGHNA and YNFKEQ. V was clipped by 1 base and J by 5 bases; unmatched bases: 11. The CDR3 has 17 residues. TCRdb's copy holds only in-frame clones and misses some; the assay was immunoSEQ multiplex PCR. The sample holds approximately 600,000 clones, around 95% seen once. The chain carries TRBV4-2 and TRBJ2-1; TRBD2 matches 7 bases. Material: naive CD8+ T cells sorted from blood. The source is a woman aged 30 to 39 in good health. CDR3 nucleotides: TGTGCCAGCAGCCAAGGGCCTAGCGGCCAAACTAACAATGAGCAGTTCTTC. Translating gives CASSQGPSGQTNNEQFF.